These 10 T cell receptor beta chains were sequenced from one sample in a study of cytomegalovirus exposure and HLA in healthy donors (TCRdb year 2017). Library creation used the immunoSEQ multiplex PCR assay. A mixture of 60 forward primers for TCR Vbeta segments and 13 reverse primers for TCR Jbeta segments was used in the multiplex PCR. Sourced from immuneACCESS, this table was stored by TCRdb with only in-frame sequences that have V and J called. A share of the clones is absent; for the studies checked, an unresolved V gene accounts for under half, and the remainder has no known explanation. In all, the sample holds around 210,000 clones, and more than 75% of those were seen once. Approximately 0.39% of the sample is taken by the ten largest. Sample: PBMCs. All receptors derive from a male donor in good health and CMV-seropositive.

The chain is built from TRBV6-5 and TRBJ2-7; 12 nucleotides line up with TRBD2. J gave up 4 bases and V 4 bases, and 5 bases lay outside the gene matches. The CDR3 sequence is 15 residues long. Germline V gene lookup returns CDR1 MNHEY and CDR2 SVGAGI. CDR3 DNA: TGTGCCAGCAGTTCCGGGACTAGCGGGCCTTACGAGCAGTACTTC. Translating gives CASSSGTSGPYEQYF.

The chain joins TRBV29-1 to TRBJ2-3; D is unclear. Germline assignment: CDR1 SQVTM and CDR2 ANQGSEA. Trimming stripped 3 bases from V and 7 bases from J, with 8 bases between. The CDR3 length is 11 residues. The CDR3 spells CSVDSVNTQYF. CDR3 coding DNA: TGCAGCGTTGATTCTGTTAATACGCAGTATTTT.

This clone was detected only a few times. The chain uses TRBV5-7 and TRBJ2-3; 13 bases align to TRBD2. TRBV5-7 belongs to the ORF category, with a function that is uncertain. The CDR3 extends over 17 amino acids. The J segment lost 2 bases and the V segment lost 7 bases, leaving 10 bases of the junction unmatched. CDR3 bases: TGTGCCAGCGATCGGACTAGCGGGGGAGCTTTCACAGATACGCAGTATTTT. It yields the protein CASDRTSGGAFTDTQYF.

CDR3 DNA: TGTGCCAGCAGCACCTCTCTCCGGACAGGGACCGGCACCGGGGAGCTGTTTTTT. Translating gives CASSTSLRTGTGTGELFF. The genes are TRBV9 and TRBJ2-2; 8 nucleotides align to TRBD1. J lost 4 bases, V lost 4 bases, and 15 bases had no gene match. This CDR3 has 18 residues. CDR1 and CDR2 from the germline V gene are SGDLS and YYNGEE.

The chain couples TRBV7-2 to TRBJ1-2; 7 bases agree with TRBD1. The CDR3 extends over 15 amino acids. With 3 bases clipped from V and 2 bases from J, the junction kept 6 bases outside the gene matches. Germline assignment: CDR1 SGHTA and CDR2 FQGNSA. The CDR3 region is CASSFDRVGNYGYTF. CDR3 bases: TGTGCCAGCAGCTTCGACAGGGTTGGGAACTATGGCTACACCTTC.

This chain uses TRBV23-1 with TRBJ1-4; 10 bases fit TRBD1. TRBV23-1 carries the ORF label, with uncertain function. The CDR3 contains 14 residues. V lost 3 bases to trimming and J lost 6 bases; unmatched junction nucleotides: 1. The CDR3 DNA reads TGCGCCAGCAGTCAGGACAGGGGGTATGAAAAACTGTTTTTT. Its translation: CASSQDRGYEKLFF.

This clone was counted only a few times. The chain combines TRBV6-5 with TRBJ2-1, with TRBD2 as a possible D gene (6 bases). V lost 4 bases to trimming and J lost 2 bases, with 9 bases between them. CDR3 length equals 14 residues. Germline CDR1 reads MNHEY; CDR2 reads SVGAGI. CDR3 in amino acids: CASSFREAYNEQFF. The DNA for the CDR3 is TGTGCCAGCAGTTTCAGGGAGGCCTACAATGAGCAGTTCTTC.

The chain links TRBV19 to TRBJ2-1; 7 bases agree with TRBD2. V lost 7 bases, J lost 0 bases, and 9 bases stayed unmatched. CDR1 is LNHDA, CDR2 SQIVND, per germline (reference sequence). The CDR3 consists of 16 residues. The CDR3 bases are TGTGCCAGTATGGGGCGTACTAGCGACTCCTACAATGAGCAGTTCTTC. This translates into CASMGRTSDSYNEQFF.

V gene TRBV6-5 combines with J gene TRBJ2-1; 7 bases line up with TRBD1. This CDR3 is 13 amino acids long. Germline assignment: CDR1 MNHEY and CDR2 SVGAGI. Trimming removed 5 bases from V and 12 bases from J; junction bases left unmatched: 10. The CDR3: CASSQGETLGQFF. The CDR3 DNA reads as TGTGCCAGCAGTCAGGGGGAGACTCTAGGGCAGTTCTTC.

This chain joins TRBV19 and TRBJ2-5; 7 bases line up with TRBD2. This CDR3 region has 11 residues. In germline, CDR1 is LNHDA, CDR2 SQIVND (reference sequence). Unmatched junction bases numbered 0, after V lost 2 bases and J lost 9 bases. The CDR3 DNA follows: TGTGCCAGTAGTATACGGGAGGCCCAGTACTTC. This codes for CASSIREAQYF.